The 32 T cell receptor beta chains below all came from one sample that was sequenced in a study of CXCR3-negative and CXCR3-positive naive CD8 T cells. The authors made the TRB cDNA libraries by 5' RACE using UMI labels. TCRdb reprocessed the 5' RACE reads and keeps a single row for each CDR3 protein, giving no DNA. Here the sample table reports some 130,000 distinct CDR3 sequences. Material for sequencing was naive CXCR3- CD8+ T cells from blood. Documented subset: CD45RO-CCR7+CD27+CD95- naive CD8+ T cells lacking CXCR3 (TNR3-). All receptors come from a human donor in good health. Some clones in this sample may be carry-over from other donors' samples.

V gene TRBV12-3 or TRBV12-4 combines with J gene TRBJ2-7; the TCRdb call, TRBD2, lacks DNA for checking. The CDR3 runs to 13 residues. The CDR3 loop reads CASSTGTHTEQYF.

The genes are TRBV28 and TRBJ2-5; TCRdb's D call, TRBD1, is unchecked because there is no DNA. CDR1 is MDHEN and CDR2 is SYDVKM in the germline V gene. This CDR3 comprises 17 residues. The CDR3 reads CASSTFGDRGLQETQYF.

V usage is TRBV7-2 and J usage is TRBJ1-2. The germline gives CDR1 SGHTA, CDR2 FQGNSA. The CDR3 contains 13 residues. This chain's CDR3 is CASRTSGNYGYTF.

The chain uses TRBV13 and TRBJ2-3. Germline V lookup: CDR1 PRHDT, CDR2 FYEKMQ (reference sequence). The CDR3 is made up of 17 amino acids. CDR3 protein: CASSFFLGRGGTDTQYF.

V and J are TRBV11-2 and TRBJ2-1; the D call of TRBD1 rests on TCRdb alone, since no DNA is present to check it. Per the germline V gene, CDR1 is SGHAT and CDR2 is FQNNGV. CDR3 length equals 15 residues. This chain's CDR3 is CASSSTGPNTHEQFF.

The genes are TRBV7-9 and TRBJ2-1; checking the TCRdb D call of TRBD1 is not possible without DNA. Germline V lookup: CDR1 SEHNR, CDR2 FQNEAQ (reference sequence). CDR3 length: 14 amino acids. CDR3 in amino acids: CASTGVAVGNEQFF. The complete variable domain, with remaining parts taken from reference TRBV7-9 and TRBJ2-1, reads DTGVSQNPRHKITKRGQNVTFRCDPISEHNRLYWYRQTLGQGPEFLTYFQNEAQLEKSRLLSDRFSAERPKGSFSTLEIQRTEQGDSAMYLCASTGVAVGNEQFFGPGTRLTVL.

The V call is TRBV9, the J call TRBJ2-7; TCRdb calls TRBD1, which cannot be checked without DNA. Per the germline V gene, CDR1 is SGDLS and CDR2 is YYNGEE. There are 15 residues in the CDR3. The CDR3 sequence is CASRGPRQDVYEQYF.

The chain has TRBV5-5 and TRBJ2-3; the D call from TCRdb, TRBD1, cannot be confirmed without DNA. CDR1 is SGHKS and CDR2 is YYEKEE in the germline V gene (reference sequence). CDR3 size: 15 residues. CDR3 sequence reads: CASSLTGISTDTQYF. Variable domain in full (rest from reference TRBV5-5 and TRBJ2-3): DAGVTQSPTHLIKTRGQQVTLRCSPISGHKSVSWYQQVLGQGPQFIFQYYEKEERGRGNFPDRFSARQFPNYSSELNVNALLLGDSALYLCASSLTGISTDTQYFGPGTRLTVL.

The J gene is TRBJ2-1, the V gene TRBV29-1. This CDR3 is 13 amino acids long. Germline V gene data show CDR1 as SQVTM and CDR2 as ANQGSEA. The CDR3 loop reads CSVVLVSYNEQFF.

The rearrangement joins TRBV7-3 to TRBJ2-2; the D gene TCRdb calls, TRBD1, cannot be checked with no DNA. Germline CDR1 and CDR2: SGHTA and FQGTGA. There are 15 residues in the CDR3. This CDR3 reads CASSLSRGHTGELFF.

The V and J genes are TRBV29-1 and TRBJ1-2; TCRdb names TRBD1, which stays unverified in the absence of DNA. This CDR3 has 13 residues. Germline lookup yields CDR1 SQVTM and CDR2 ANQGSEA. The CDR3 loop is CSEQQDRAYGYTF.

V and J are TRBV29-1 and TRBJ2-3. The germline CDR1 and CDR2 sequences are SQVTM and ANQGSEA. The CDR3 contains 14 residues. This CDR3 reads CSVDRRASTDTQYF.

The chain joins TRBV14 to TRBJ2-7; TCRdb returns TRBD2, unconfirmable since there is no DNA. Germline CDR1 is SGHDN and CDR2 is FVKESK. The CDR3 has 14 amino acids. The CDR3 is CASSPRDRGTAQYF.

The chain combines TRBV7-2 with TRBJ2-1; without DNA, the TCRdb call of TRBD1 cannot be checked. Germline CDR1 is SGHTA and CDR2 is FQGNSA. The CDR3 totals 15 residues. The CDR3 protein is CASSLRLAGHNEQFF.

The genes are TRBV28 and TRBJ2-1; TCRdb lists TRBD1, though no DNA is available to test this call. Germline lookup yields CDR1 MDHEN and CDR2 SYDVKM. This CDR3 region has 16 residues. The CDR3 loop reads CASRPTDPRGYNEQFF.

The chain joins TRBV3-1 to TRBJ2-7; the D gene TCRdb calls, TRBD1, cannot be checked with no DNA. CDR1 is LGHDT, CDR2 YNNKEL, per germline (reference sequence). The CDR3 length is 13 residues. The CDR3 is CASSPTGLDEQYF.

The chain is built from TRBV11-2 and TRBJ2-6; no DNA is available, so the TRBD1 call from TCRdb remains unchecked. Germline CDR1 and CDR2: SGHAT and FQNNGV. The CDR3 consists of 20 residues. The CDR3 reads CASSLDGPGQPTSGANVLTF. The variable domain in full, completed from reference TRBV11-2 and TRBJ2-6, reads EAGVAQSPRYKIIEKRQSVAFWCNPISGHATLYWYQQILGQGPKLLIQFQNNGVVDDSQLPKDRFSAERLKGVDSTLKIQPAKLEDSAVYLCASSLDGPGQPTSGANVLTFGAGSRLTVL.

This chain connects TRBV11-2 to TRBJ2-4; TCRdb designates TRBD1, a call that cannot be tested without DNA. The CDR3 extends over 14 amino acids. CDR1 and CDR2 (germline): SGHAT, FQNNGV. CDR3 region: CASSLGQPPTIQYF.

The chain recombines TRBV13 with TRBJ2-7; absent DNA, TCRdb's TRBD2 call cannot be checked. The CDR3 sequence is 17 residues long. The germline V gene has CDR1 PRHDT and CDR2 FYEKMQ (reference sequence). The CDR3 sequence: CASSPEGASGPTYEQYF.

The chain couples TRBV12-3 or TRBV12-4 to TRBJ2-5. The length of the CDR3 is 13 residues. The chain's CDR3 is CASSNFVQETQYF.

This chain uses TRBV29-1 with TRBJ1-4. The CDR3 covers 13 residues. Germline V gene sequence: CDR1 SQVTM, CDR2 ANQGSEA. The CDR3 loop reads CSAQDRANEKLFF.

V is TRBV7-2 and J is TRBJ2-5; no DNA is available, so the TRBD2 call from TCRdb remains unchecked. Germline lookup yields CDR1 SGHTA and CDR2 FQGNSA. There are 16 residues in the CDR3. The CDR3: CASSVGLAGGYETQYF.

The rearrangement uses TRBV6-6 and TRBJ2-7. This CDR3 spans 14 amino acids. Germline CDR1 and CDR2: MNHNY and SVGAGI (reference sequence). The CDR3 is CASSYSVSSYEQYF.

CDR3 amino acids: CASSTERLAGSNTGELFF. This sequence joins TRBV5-6 and TRBJ2-2; with no DNA, the TCRdb D assignment of TRBD2 cannot be verified. The CDR3 covers 18 residues. Germline CDR1 and CDR2: SGHDT and YYEEEE.

This sequence joins TRBV12-3 or TRBV12-4 and TRBJ2-3; TCRdb returns TRBD2, unconfirmable since there is no DNA. CDR3 length equals 12 residues. CDR3 loop: CASSPRMDTQYF.

V usage is TRBV6-4 and J usage is TRBJ2-7; TCRdb picks TRBD1, but there is no DNA to check that call. Germline V CDR1 and CDR2: MRHNA, SNTAGT. CDR3 length: 14 residues. This CDR3 reads CASSEAHGSYEQYF.

The V and J genes are TRBV9 and TRBJ2-1; lacking DNA, the TRBD1 call made by TCRdb goes unchecked. The CDR3 is 16 residues long. The germline CDR1 and CDR2 sequences are SGDLS and YYNGEE. CDR3 sequence reads: CASSAPTGGGYNEQFF.

This chain links TRBV29-1 with TRBJ2-1; absent DNA, TCRdb's TRBD1 call cannot be checked. CDR1 and CDR2 from the germline V gene are SQVTM and ANQGSEA. This CDR3 is built from 13 residues. The CDR3 loop is CSGRGGTHNEQFF.

V and J are TRBV7-3 and TRBJ2-1; no DNA is available, so the TRBD2 call from TCRdb remains unchecked. The CDR3 extends over 17 amino acids. Looked up from germline, CDR1 is SGHTA and CDR2 is FQGTGA. CDR3 sequence: CASSLDPSGVNYNEQFF.

The chain carries TRBV29-1 and TRBJ2-1; TCRdb selects TRBD1, and the lack of DNA leaves this call unchecked. The CDR3 consists of 13 residues. Germline CDR1 is SQVTM and CDR2 is ANQGSEA. The CDR3 sequence is CSVETPTGDEQFF.

V and J are TRBV6-5 and TRBJ2-5; TCRdb reports TRBD2, a call that lacks DNA to check it against. This CDR3 contains 17 residues. CDR1 and CDR2 from the germline V gene are MNHEY and SVGAGI. This CDR3 is CASSYIPRRAERETQYF.

The CDR3 is CSVEVQGAYEQYF. The chain recombines TRBV29-1 with TRBJ2-7; no DNA is available, so the TRBD1 call from TCRdb remains unchecked. Germline CDR1 and CDR2: SQVTM and ANQGSEA. The CDR3 covers 13 residues.